What follows is one T cell receptor (beta chain) and its context. The sample belongs to a study of blood T cell repertoires in COVID-19. Study context: The United States, Italy and Spain were the sources of the acute and convalescent COVID-19 samples.

CDR1 and CDR2 from the germline V gene are SEHNR and FQNEAQ (reference sequence). The CDR3 runs to 15 residues. J gave up 11 bases and V 5 bases, and 10 bases lay outside the gene matches. TCRdb's table, derived via immunoSEQ multiplex PCR, lists solely in-frame clones and lacks some. The sample includes some 250,000 clones, 84% of them seen just once. This TCR was recovered from a man in his 60s with acute or convalescent COVID-19. This chain links TRBV7-9 with TRBJ2-4, with 12 bases matching TRBD2. Sequences were obtained from peripheral blood. CDR3 sequence: CASSPTSGGRGVQYF. The CDR3 DNA is TGTGCCAGCAGCCCGACTAGCGGGGGCCGTGGGGTTCAGTACTTC.